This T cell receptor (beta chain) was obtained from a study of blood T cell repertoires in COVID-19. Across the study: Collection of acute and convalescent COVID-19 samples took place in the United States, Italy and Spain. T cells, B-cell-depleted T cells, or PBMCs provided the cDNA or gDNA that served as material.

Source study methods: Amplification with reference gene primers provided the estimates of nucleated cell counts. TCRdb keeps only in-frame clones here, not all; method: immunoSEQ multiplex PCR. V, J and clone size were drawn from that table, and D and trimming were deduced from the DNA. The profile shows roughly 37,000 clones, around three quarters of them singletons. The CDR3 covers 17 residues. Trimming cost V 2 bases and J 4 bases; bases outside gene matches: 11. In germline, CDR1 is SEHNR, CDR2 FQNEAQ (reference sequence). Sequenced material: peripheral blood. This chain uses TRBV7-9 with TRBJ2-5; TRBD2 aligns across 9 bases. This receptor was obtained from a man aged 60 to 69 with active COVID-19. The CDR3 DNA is TGTGCCAGCAGCTTACCAGGTAGCGGGAGCTGGGTAGAGACCCAGTACTTC. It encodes CASSLPGSGSWVETQYF.